This T cell receptor (beta chain) was retrieved from a study of cytomegalovirus exposure and HLA in healthy donors. Use of 60 Vbeta and 13 Jbeta primers characterized the PCR. Using immunoSEQ multiplex PCR, the repertoire was profiled, and TCRdb retains in-frame clones only, with some absent. Of about 76,000 clones in the sample, roughly 85% were seen once. This CDR3 spans 13 amino acids. Overall study findings and caveats: With further analysis later on, most CMV-associated TCR beta chains appeared HLA-restricted. By HLA locus, TCR association rates varied in a later analysis, with DRB1 showing the most and HLA-C the fewest. V- and J-gene trimming of TCR beta was linked (in a later analysis) to a missense DCLRE1C variant.

About this clone itself: Antigen specificity is unknown.

The chain joins TRBV12-2 to TRBJ1-2; the D call TRBD1 from the table was never checked on the DNA. TRBV12-2 is assigned pseudogene status. Specimen: PBMCs. This TCR was sampled from a man aged 30-40 years in good health and CMV-seronegative. The CDR3 DNA sequence: TGTGCAAGTCGCTTCAACAGGGGCGGTGGCTACACCTTC. This translates into CASRFNRGGGYTF.